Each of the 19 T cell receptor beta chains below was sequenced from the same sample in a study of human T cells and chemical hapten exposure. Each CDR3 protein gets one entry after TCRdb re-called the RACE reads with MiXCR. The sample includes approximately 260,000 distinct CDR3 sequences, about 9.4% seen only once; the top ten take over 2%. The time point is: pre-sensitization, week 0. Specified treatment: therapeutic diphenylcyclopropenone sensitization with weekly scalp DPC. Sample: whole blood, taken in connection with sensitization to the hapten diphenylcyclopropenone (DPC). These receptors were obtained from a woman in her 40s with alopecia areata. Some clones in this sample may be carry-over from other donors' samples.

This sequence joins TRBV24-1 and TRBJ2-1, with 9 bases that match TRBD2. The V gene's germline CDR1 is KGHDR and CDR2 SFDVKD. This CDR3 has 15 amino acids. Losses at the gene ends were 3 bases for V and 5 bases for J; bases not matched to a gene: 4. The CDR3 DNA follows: TGTGCCACCAGTGATGGGACTAGCCGAAACAATGAGCAGTTCTTC. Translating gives CATSDGTSRNNEQFF.

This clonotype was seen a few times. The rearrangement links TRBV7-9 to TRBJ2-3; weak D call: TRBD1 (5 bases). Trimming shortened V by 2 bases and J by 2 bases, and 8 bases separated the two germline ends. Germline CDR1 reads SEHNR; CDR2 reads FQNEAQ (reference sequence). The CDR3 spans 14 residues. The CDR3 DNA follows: TGTGCCAGCAGCTTACAGGGTTCCACAGATACGCAGTATTTT. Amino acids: CASSLQGSTDTQYF. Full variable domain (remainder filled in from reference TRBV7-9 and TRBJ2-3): DTGVSQNPRHKITKRGQNVTFRCDPISEHNRLYWYRQTLGQGPEFLTYFQNEAQLEKSRLLSDRFSAERPKGSFSTLEIQRTEQGDSAMYLCASSLQGSTDTQYFGPGTRLTVL.

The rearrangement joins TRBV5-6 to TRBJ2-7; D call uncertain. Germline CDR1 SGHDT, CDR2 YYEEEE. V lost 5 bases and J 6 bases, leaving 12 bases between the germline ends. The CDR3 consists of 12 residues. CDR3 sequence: CASRLGPAEQYF. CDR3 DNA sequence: TGTGCCAGCAGGCTCGGTCCCGCCGAGCAGTACTTC.

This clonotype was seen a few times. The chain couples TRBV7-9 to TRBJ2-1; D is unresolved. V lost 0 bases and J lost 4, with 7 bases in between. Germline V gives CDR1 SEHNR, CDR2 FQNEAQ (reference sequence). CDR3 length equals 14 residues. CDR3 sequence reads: CASSLARQYNEQFF. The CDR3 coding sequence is TGTGCCAGCAGCTTAGCTCGGCAGTACAATGAGCAGTTCTTC.

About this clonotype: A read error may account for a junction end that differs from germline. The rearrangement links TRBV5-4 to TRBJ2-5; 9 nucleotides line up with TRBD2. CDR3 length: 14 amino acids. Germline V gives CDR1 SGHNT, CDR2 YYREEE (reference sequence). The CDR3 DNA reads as TGTGCCAGCCGCTTTGCGGGAGGGCAAGAGACCCAGTACTTC. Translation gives CASRFAGGQETQYF.

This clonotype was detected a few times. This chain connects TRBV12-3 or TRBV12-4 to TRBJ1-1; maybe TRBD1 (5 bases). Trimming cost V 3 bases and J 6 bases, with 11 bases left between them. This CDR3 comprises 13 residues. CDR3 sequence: CASSFSRDAEAFF. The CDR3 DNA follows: TGTGCCAGCAGTTTTTCTAGGGACGCTGAAGCTTTCTTT.

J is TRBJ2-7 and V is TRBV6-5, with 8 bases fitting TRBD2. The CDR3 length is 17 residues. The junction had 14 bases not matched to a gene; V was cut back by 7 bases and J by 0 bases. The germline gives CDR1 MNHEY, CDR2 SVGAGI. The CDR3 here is CASTVRASGSSSYEQYF. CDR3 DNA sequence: TGTGCCAGCACCGTCCGGGCTAGCGGGTCGAGCTCCTACGAGCAGTACTTC.

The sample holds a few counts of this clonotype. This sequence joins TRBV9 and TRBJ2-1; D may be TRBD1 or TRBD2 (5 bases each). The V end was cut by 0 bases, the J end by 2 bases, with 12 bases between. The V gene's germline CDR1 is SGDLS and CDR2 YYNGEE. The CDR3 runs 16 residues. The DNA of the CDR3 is TGTGCCAGCAGCGTAGAAGGGACGCCCACCTACAATGAGCAGTTCTTC. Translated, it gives CASSVEGTPTYNEQFF. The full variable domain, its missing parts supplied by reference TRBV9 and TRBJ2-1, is DSGVTQTPKHLITATGQRVTLRCSPRSGDLSVYWYQQSLDQGLQFLIQYYNGEERAKGNILERFSAQQFPDLHSELNLSSLELGDSALYFCASSVEGTPTYNEQFFGPGTRLTVL.

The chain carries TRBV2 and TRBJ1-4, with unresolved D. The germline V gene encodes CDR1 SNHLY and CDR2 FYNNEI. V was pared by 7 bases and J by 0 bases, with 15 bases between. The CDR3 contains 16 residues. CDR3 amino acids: CASKPSLQTTNEKLFF. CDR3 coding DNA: TGTGCCAGCAAACCCTCCTTACAAACAACTAATGAAAAACTGTTTTTT.

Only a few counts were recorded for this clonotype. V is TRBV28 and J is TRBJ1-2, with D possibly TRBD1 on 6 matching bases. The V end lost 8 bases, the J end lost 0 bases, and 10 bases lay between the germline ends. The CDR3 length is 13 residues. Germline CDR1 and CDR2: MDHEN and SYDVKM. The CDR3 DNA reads TGTGCCAGCGGGACAAACCCTAACTATGGCTACACCTTC. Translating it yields CASGTNPNYGYTF.

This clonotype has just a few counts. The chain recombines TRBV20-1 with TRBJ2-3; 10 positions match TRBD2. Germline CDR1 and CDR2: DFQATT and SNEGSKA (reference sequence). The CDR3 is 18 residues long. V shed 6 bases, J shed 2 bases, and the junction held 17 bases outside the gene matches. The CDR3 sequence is CSANPVSGRARITDTQYF. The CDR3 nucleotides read TGCAGTGCCAACCCAGTGAGCGGGAGGGCCCGCATCACAGATACGCAGTATTTT.

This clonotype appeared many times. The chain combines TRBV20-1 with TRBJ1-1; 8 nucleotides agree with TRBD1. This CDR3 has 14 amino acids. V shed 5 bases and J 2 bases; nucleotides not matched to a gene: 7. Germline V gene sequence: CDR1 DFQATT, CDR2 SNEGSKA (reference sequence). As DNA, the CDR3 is TGCAGTGCTCTCCAGGGGGCCAGAAACACTGAAGCTTTCTTT. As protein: CSALQGARNTEAFF.

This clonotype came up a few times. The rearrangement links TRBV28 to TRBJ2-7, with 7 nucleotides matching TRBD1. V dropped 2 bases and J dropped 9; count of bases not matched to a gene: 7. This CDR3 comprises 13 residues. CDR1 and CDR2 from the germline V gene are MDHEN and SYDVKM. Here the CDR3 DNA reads TGTGCCAGCAGTTTACTTAGGGGGCAAAGGCAGTACTTC. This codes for CASSLLRGQRQYF.

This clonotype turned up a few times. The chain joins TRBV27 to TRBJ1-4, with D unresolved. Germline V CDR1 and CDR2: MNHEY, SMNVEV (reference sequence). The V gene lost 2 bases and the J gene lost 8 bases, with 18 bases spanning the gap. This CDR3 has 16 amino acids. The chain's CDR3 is CASSLRSGSGREKLFF. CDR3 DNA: TGTGCCAGCAGTTTAAGGTCGGGATCGGGGAGAGAAAAACTGTTTTTT.

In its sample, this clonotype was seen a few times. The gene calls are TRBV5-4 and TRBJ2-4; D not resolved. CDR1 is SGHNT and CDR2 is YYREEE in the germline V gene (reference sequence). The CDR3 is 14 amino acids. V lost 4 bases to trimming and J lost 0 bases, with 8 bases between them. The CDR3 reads CASSESGAKNIQYF. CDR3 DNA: TGTGCCAGCAGCGAATCAGGAGCCAAAAACATTCAGTACTTC.

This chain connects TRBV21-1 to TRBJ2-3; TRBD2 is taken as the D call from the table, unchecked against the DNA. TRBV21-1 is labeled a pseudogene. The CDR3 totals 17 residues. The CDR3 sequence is CASSPWTSGRGTDTQYF. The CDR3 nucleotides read TGTGCCAGCAGCCCGTGGACTAGCGGGAGAGGTACAGATACGCAGTATTTT.

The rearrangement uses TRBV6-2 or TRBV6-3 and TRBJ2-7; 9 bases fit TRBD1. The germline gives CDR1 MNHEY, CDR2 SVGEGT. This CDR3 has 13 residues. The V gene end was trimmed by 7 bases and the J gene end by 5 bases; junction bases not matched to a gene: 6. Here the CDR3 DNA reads TGTGCCAGCACCAGACAGGGGGGTCACGAGCAGTACTTC. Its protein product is CASTRQGGHEQYF.

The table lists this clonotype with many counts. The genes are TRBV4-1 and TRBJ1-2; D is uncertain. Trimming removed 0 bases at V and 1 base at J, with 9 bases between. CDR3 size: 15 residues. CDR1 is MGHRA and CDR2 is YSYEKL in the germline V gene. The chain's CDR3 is CASSQDPTNNYGYTF. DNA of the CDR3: TGCGCCAGCAGCCAAGATCCAACCAATAACTATGGCTACACCTTC.

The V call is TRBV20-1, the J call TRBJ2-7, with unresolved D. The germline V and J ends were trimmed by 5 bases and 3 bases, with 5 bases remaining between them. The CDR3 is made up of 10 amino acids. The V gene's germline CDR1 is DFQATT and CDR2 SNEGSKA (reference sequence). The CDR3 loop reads CSASSYEQYF. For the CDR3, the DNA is TGCAGTGCTTCTAGCTACGAGCAGTACTTC.